This T cell receptor (beta chain) was sequenced for a study of shared clonotypes between healthy human individuals. Study overall: Each donor's CD4 naive and CD4 memory cells filled three plates apiece, CD8 naive two, and CD8 memory one.

Assay execution proceeded at the deep level. Assay: immunoSEQ multiplex PCR; the TCRdb copy retains only in-frame clones and omits some. Of around 1,900,000 clones in the sample, roughly 93% are singletons; the top ten hold about 1.7%. Positive CCR7 selection of CD45RO-negative cells yielded the naive CD8 cells, and terminally differentiated effector memory CD45RA+ cells were excluded. Every donor was a Caucasian adult from Nashville, Tennessee. About this clone itself: Antigen unknown.

Looked up from germline, CDR1 is LNHNV and CDR2 is YYDKDF (reference sequence). Trimming took 5 bases from V and 0 from J; bases not matched to a gene: 4. CDR3 length: 15 amino acids. Study-wide points: For naive CD4 cells, approximately 5% of clonotypes were shared across a handful of donors.

The clonotype was recovered from a man younger than 30 in good health. Some clones in this sample may be carry-over from other donors' samples. V is TRBV15 and J is TRBJ1-5; 7 bases line up with TRBD1. Sequencing was carried out using naive CD8+ T cells from PBMCs. CDR3 loop: CATSFDRVSNQPQHF. The CDR3, as DNA: TGTGCCACCAGCTTCGACAGGGTTAGCAATCAGCCCCAGCATTTT.